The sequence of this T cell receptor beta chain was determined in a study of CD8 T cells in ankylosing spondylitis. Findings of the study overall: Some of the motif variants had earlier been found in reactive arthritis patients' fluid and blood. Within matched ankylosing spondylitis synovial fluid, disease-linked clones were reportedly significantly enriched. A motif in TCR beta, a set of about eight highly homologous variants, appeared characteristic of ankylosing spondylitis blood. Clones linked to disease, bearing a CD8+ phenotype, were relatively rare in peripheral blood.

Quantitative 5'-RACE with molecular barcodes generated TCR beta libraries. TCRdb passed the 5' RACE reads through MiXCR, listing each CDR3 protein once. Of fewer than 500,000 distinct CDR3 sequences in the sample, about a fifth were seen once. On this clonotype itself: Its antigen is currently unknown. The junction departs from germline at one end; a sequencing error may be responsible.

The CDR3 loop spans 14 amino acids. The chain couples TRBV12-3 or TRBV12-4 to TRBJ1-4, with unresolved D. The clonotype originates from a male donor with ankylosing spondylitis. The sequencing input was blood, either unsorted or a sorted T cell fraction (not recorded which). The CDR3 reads CASSLADPNEKLFF. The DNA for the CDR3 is TGTGCCAGCAGTTTAGCGGATCCTAACGAAAAACTGTTTTTT.